This entry is about one T cell receptor beta chain. This sample stems from a study of blood T cell repertoires in COVID-19. At the level of the study: Sites in the United States, Italy and Spain provided acute and convalescent COVID-19 samples.

V was clipped by 6 bases and J by 2 bases, with 19 bases between them. The CDR3 is 15 residues long. The germline CDR1 and CDR2 sequences are SQVTM and ANQGSEA. The cohort comprised adults aged roughly 18 to 95 years residing in 20 to 25 US areas. Assignment of participants to cohorts was predicated upon participant-reported clinical history. Sequenced by immunoSEQ multiplex PCR; TCRdb stores in-frame clones only, minus some. Here the sample spans approximately 240,000 clones, about 90% being singletons. Sequencing was performed on PBMCs or T cells enriched from blood (not recorded which). The chain is built from TRBV29-1 and TRBJ1-2, with D maybe TRBD1 (6 bases). The TCR sequence derives from a woman under 30 who had recovered from COVID-19. The CDR3 loop reads CSVAPLTGPNYGYTF. CDR3 bases: TGCAGCGTCGCCCCTCTGACAGGACCCAACTATGGCTACACCTTC.